A selection of T cell receptor beta chains follows, all from one sample in a study of shared clonotypes between healthy human individuals. Measured with immunoSEQ multiplex PCR; TCRdb has only the in-frame clones, and not every one. The sample lists over 950,000 clones, approximately 80% occurring once. Sequencing was performed on memory CD4+ T cells from PBMCs. The receptors derive from a man between 18 and 35 years old in good health. Some clones in this sample may be carry-over from other donors' samples. The CDR3 runs from the conserved cysteine through the conserved F or W. A D gene is named only where the DNA matches it firmly. Only some rows state a clone size, as once, few, many or a class for expanded clones.

TRBD2	TRBJ2-7	TRBV28	.	14	TGTGCCAGCGAAGTGGGACTAGCGGGTTACGAGCAGTACTTC	CASEVGLAGYEQYF
TRBD2	TRBJ2-2	TRBV5-1	.	17	TGCGCCAGCAGCTTCCTCCCCCTCCGGGAGGAAGGCGGGGAGCTGTTTTTT	CASSFLPLREEGGELFF
TRBD1	TRBJ1-1	TRBV28	many	13	TGTGCCATTACGCCGGGACAGGGGTCGAAAGCTTTCTTT	CAITPGQGSKAFF
.	TRBJ2-1	TRBV5-4	.	17	TGTGCCAGCAGCCCCGGGGGAGCGCCGAAACTCTACAATGAGCAGTTCTTC	CASSPGGAPKLYNEQFF
TRBD2	TRBJ2-1	TRBV7-9	.	16	TGTGCCAGCAGCTTACTAGCTCGGCGGGAGGGCAATGAGCAGTTCTTC	CASSLLARREGNEQFF
TRBD1	TRBJ2-5	TRBV7-2	.	14	TGTGCCAGCAGCTGGGGGACAGGGGTAGAGACCCAGTACTTC	CASSWGTGVETQYF
TRBD2	TRBJ2-5	TRBV5-6	many	12	TGTGCCAGCAGTGGGGGGGAGGAGACCCAGTACTTC	CASSGGEETQYF
.	TRBJ1-4	TRBV6-1	.	13	TGTGCCAGCAGTGAAGCGGTGGGGGTCAGGGGGTTTTTT	CASSEAVGVRGFF
.	TRBJ2-5	TRBV9	.	14	TGTGCCAGCAGCGTAGGCAGCGTACAAGAGACCCAGTACTTC	CASSVGSVQETQYF
TRBD2	TRBJ2-2	TRBV27	.	16	TGTGCCAGCAGTCGGTACCTAGCGGGAGGGGCCGGGGAGCTGTTTTTT	CASSRYLAGGAGELFF
.	TRBJ2-7	TRBV2	.	18	TGTGCCAGCAGACAGACCCCCCCGAGCGTCAAGGGCCTTTACGAGCAGTACTTC	CASRQTPPSVKGLYEQYF
.	TRBJ2-7	TRBV7-2	.	14	TGTGCCAGCAGCTTAGCACAGGGCTCGAGGGAGCAGTACTTC	CASSLAQGSREQYF
.	TRBJ1-5	TRBV30	once	14	TGTGCCTGGAGTCATTCGCTGATTAATCAGCCCCAGCATTTT	CAWSHSLINQPQHF
TRBD1	TRBJ2-7	TRBV19	.	16	TGTGCCAGTAGTATAGGAGGACAGGTAGGAATCTACGAGCAGTACTTC	CASSIGGQVGIYEQYF
TRBD1	TRBJ1-2	TRBV10-3	few	15	TGTGCCATCAGTGAGTCTCCCGGGACAGAGTATGGCTACACCTTC	CAISESPGTEYGYTF
TRBD1	TRBJ1-4	TRBV5-5	.	15	TGTGCCAGCAGCTATGGACAGGTTCCTAATGAAAAACTGTTTTTT	CASSYGQVPNEKLFF
TRBD2	TRBJ2-1	TRBV28	.	14	TGTGCCAGCAGCCCCCCGGGACTATTCAATGAGCAGTTCTTC	CASSPPGLFNEQFF
.	TRBJ1-4	TRBV4-3	.	14	TGCGCCAGCAGCCAAGATTTCGCAAATGAAAAACTGTTTTTT	CASSQDFANEKLFF
.	TRBJ1-2	TRBV19	.	12	TGTGCCAGTAGAGAGGGAGAGAGTGGCTACACCTTC	CASREGESGYTF
TRBD1	TRBJ1-2	TRBV5-1	.	14	TGCGCCAGCAGCTACGGACAGGGCAGCTATGGCTACACCTTC	CASSYGQGSYGYTF
.	TRBJ2-2	TRBV6-1	.	12	TGTGCCAGCAGTACTAACACCGGGGAGCTGTTTTTT	CASSTNTGELFF
.	TRBJ1-4	TRBV28	.	15	TGTGCCAGCAGCCCCCCGGGGGCAACTAATGAAAAACTGTTTTTT	CASSPPGATNEKLFF
.	TRBJ1-1	TRBV2	.	13	TGTGCCAGCAGTGCAGAGACAGACACTGAAGCTTTCTTT	CASSAETDTEAFF
.	TRBJ2-3	TRBV9	few	15	TGTGCCAGCAGCGTGTCCCCTTCTAGCACAGATACGCAGTATTTT	CASSVSPSSTDTQYF
TRBD1	TRBJ2-3	TRBV5-1	.	16	TGCGCCAGCAGCTTGGGGGACAGGCTTAGCACAGATACGCAGTATTTT	CASSLGDRLSTDTQYF
TRBD1	TRBJ2-1	TRBV18	.	15	TGTGCCAGCTCACTCCGGGACAGTGCCTACAATGAGCAGTTCTTC	CASSLRDSAYNEQFF
TRBD2	TRBJ2-1	TRBV28	once	15	TGTGCCAGCAGTGGGCCAGCGGGAGGTTACAATGAGCAGTTCTTC	CASSGPAGGYNEQFF
TRBD2	TRBJ2-3	TRBV5-1	.	15	TGCGCCAGCAGCTTGGCTAGCGGGGTCGGGGATACGCAGTATTTT	CASSLASGVGDTQYF
.	TRBJ1-2	TRBV6-5	.	13	TGTGCCAGCAGTTACTCAACGGGGTATGGCTACACCTTC	CASSYSTGYGYTF
.	TRBJ2-3	TRBV7-3	.	15	TGTGCCAGCAGCTTACAAGCGGGCTTCACAGATACGCAGTATTTT	CASSLQAGFTDTQYF
.	TRBJ2-5	TRBV5-1	.	15	TGCGCCAGCAGCCCCCAACAGGGACGCCAAGAGACCCAGTACTTC	CASSPQQGRQETQYF
.	TRBJ2-3	TRBV4-1	.	14	TGCGCCAGCAGCCCCGGTCCTAGCACAGATACGCAGTATTTT	CASSPGPSTDTQYF
TRBD2	TRBJ2-1	TRBV27	.	17	TGTGCCAGCAGTTTTCGCCGCCTAGCGGGAGGGTTGAATGAGCAGTTCTTC	CASSFRRLAGGLNEQFF
.	TRBJ1-5	TRBV6-1	many	15	TGTGCCAGCTCGCGGGGCCGGGTAGGGACGGAGCCCCAGCATTTT	CASSRGRVGTEPQHF
TRBD1	TRBJ2-5	TRBV5-1	.	16	TGCGCCAGCAGCTTGTTCGGGGACAGGGTACAAGAGACCCAGTACTTC	CASSLFGDRVQETQYF
.	TRBJ2-5	TRBV5-1	.	14	TGCGCCAGCAGCTACGGGACACAGCAAGAGACCCAGTACTTC	CASSYGTQQETQYF
.	TRBJ1-1	TRBV28	.	13	TGTGCCAGCAGACCCGACAGTTACACTGAAGCTTTCTTT	CASRPDSYTEAFF
.	TRBJ2-5	TRBV5-1	.	17	TGCGCCAGCGGTGCTAGCGTTATCCCTGAGCTGGGGGAGACCCAGTACTTC	CASGASVIPELGETQYF
TRBD2	TRBJ2-3	TRBV5-4	.	14	TGTGCCAGCAGCGGGAGGGATTCCACAGATACGCAGTATTTT	CASSGRDSTDTQYF
.	TRBJ1-1	TRBV29-1	.	15	TGCAGCGCCCCCGCCCCCCTGGGGCTGATCACTGAAGCTTTCTTT	CSAPAPLGLITEAFF
.	TRBJ1-4	TRBV4-2	many	16	TGTGCCAGCAGCCAAGAATCGGTCCCCGGCGGGGAAAAACTGTTTTTT	CASSQESVPGGEKLFF
.	TRBJ2-5	TRBV6-5	.	13	TGTGCCAGCAGCGCTCCCGGGAGTGGGACCCAGTACTTC	CASSAPGSGTQYF
.	TRBJ2-7	TRBV10-3	.	14	TGTGCCATCAGTGAAGGGACACAAACCTACGAGCAGTACTTC	CAISEGTQTYEQYF
.	TRBJ2-2	TRBV7-6	once	14	TGTGCCAGCAGCTCCACTAGACCCACCGGGGAGCTGTTTTTT	CASSSTRPTGELFF
.	TRBJ2-7	TRBV19	.	16	TGTGCCAGTAGTAGTGTCACCGGAGGGCCCCCCTACGAGCAGTACTTC	CASSSVTGGPPYEQYF
.	TRBJ2-5	TRBV19	.	11	TGTGCCAGTAGAAGCGAAGAGACCCAGTACTTC	CASRSEETQYF
.	TRBJ2-3	TRBV6-5	.	14	TGTGCCAGCAGTTACTGGCAGAACACAGATACGCAGTATTTT	CASSYWQNTDTQYF
.	TRBJ1-1	TRBV28	.	15	TGTGCCAGCAGTTTATGGGCAGGGCGATACACTGAAGCTTTCTTT	CASSLWAGRYTEAFF
.	TRBJ1-1	TRBV5-1	.	16	TGCGCCAGCAGCTTGGTCCCAGGGGCAATGAACACTGAAGCTTTCTTT	CASSLVPGAMNTEAFF
.	TRBJ1-1	TRBV4-2	.	15	TGTGCCAGCAGCCAAGACAGGGTAGGGGGGACTGAAGCTTTCTTT	CASSQDRVGGTEAFF
TRBD2	TRBJ2-2	TRBV6-5	.	16	TGTGCCAGCAGTTATCAGCAGCGGGACGACACCGGGGAGCTGTTTTTT	CASSYQQRDDTGELFF
.	TRBJ2-1	TRBV18	.	16	TGTGCCAGCTCAATGGCGGTCCGGAAAAACTACAATGAGCAGTTCTTC	CASSMAVRKNYNEQFF
TRBD1	TRBJ1-5	TRBV19	once	18	TGTGCCAGTAGGCGCGGGACAGGGGGACCCCCTGGCAATCAGCCCCAGCATTTT	CASRRGTGGPPGNQPQHF
TRBD1	TRBJ2-1	TRBV5-1	.	20	TGCGCCAGCAGCCGCCGGGACAGGGAGCTGATTAGGGGAGGGCCCAATGAGCAGTTCTTC	CASSRRDRELIRGGPNEQFF
.	TRBJ1-1	TRBV28	.	15	TGTGCCAGCAGTGGGTTTGTGACAGAGAACACTGAAGCTTTCTTT	CASSGFVTENTEAFF
TRBD2	TRBJ2-7	TRBV28	.	15	TGTGCCAGCAGTTCCCCTAGCGGATTTCCCTACGAGCAGTACTTC	CASSSPSGFPYEQYF
.	TRBJ2-1	TRBV7-6	.	13	TGTGCCAGCAGCTTACTTAGCGTCGATGAGCAGTTCTTC	CASSLLSVDEQFF
.	TRBJ1-4	TRBV18	.	15	TGTGCCAGCTCACCACCCGCCCGGGATGACAAAAAACTGTTTTTT	CASSPPARDDKKLFF